The rows below give T cell receptor beta chains drawn from one sample of a study of CD8 T cells in Susac syndrome. TCRdb independently ran MiXCR on the immunoSEQ multiplex PCR reads; one entry per CDR3 protein. The table records approximately 190,000 distinct CDR3 sequences, 95% of them present only once. The specimen sequenced was CD4+ T cells from PBMCs. These receptors were obtained from a human donor with Susac syndrome. Both conserved end residues are part of each CDR3. Fields, in order: D gene, clone size, J gene, V gene, CDR3 DNA, CDR3 protein. D genes are given only for firm matches. Expanded clones are given a class, and other clones once, few, many or no size at all.

D: NA; size: NA; J: TRBJ2-5; V: TRBV30; DNA: TGTGCCTGGAGCGAAACAGGGTTAGGGACCCAGTACTTC; CDR3: CAWSETGLGTQYF
D: NA; size: NA; J: TRBJ2-3; V: TRBV12-3/TRBV12-4; DNA: TGTGCCAGCAGTTTAAGGCCCCTCGAGGATACTAGCACAGATACGCAGTATTTT; CDR3: CASSLRPLEDTSTDTQYF
D: NA; size: NA; J: TRBJ1-5; V: TRBV20-1; DNA: TGCAGTGCTAGAGATGAAGGGGATCAGCCCCAGCATTTT; CDR3: CSARDEGDQPQHF
D: NA; size: NA; J: TRBJ2-4; V: TRBV27; DNA: TGTGCCAGCAGTTTGGTAGGGTTAGGTAAAAACATTCAGTACTTC; CDR3: CASSLVGLGKNIQYF
D: TRBD1; size: NA; J: TRBJ2-4; V: TRBV7-3; DNA: TGTGCCAGCAGCAAGGGGGCAGCCAAAAACATTCAGTACTTC; CDR3: CASSKGAAKNIQYF
D: NA; size: NA; J: TRBJ1-2; V: TRBV6-5; DNA: TGTGCCAGCAGCCAGGGACTGGCCTATGGCTACACCTTC; CDR3: CASSQGLAYGYTF
D: TRBD1; size: NA; J: TRBJ2-5; V: TRBV30; DNA: TGTGCTCGAGGACAGGGGGCCCAAGAGACCCAGTACTTC; CDR3: CARGQGAQETQYF
D: NA; size: NA; J: TRBJ2-1; V: TRBV2; DNA: TGTGCCAGCGGGTACGGACAGTACAATGAGCAGTTCTTC; CDR3: CASGYGQYNEQFF
D: TRBD2; size: NA; J: TRBJ2-7; V: TRBV7-6; DNA: TGTGCCAGCAGCTCCGGACTAGCGGGTTCCTACGAGCAGTACTTC; CDR3: CASSSGLAGSYEQYF
D: NA; size: NA; J: TRBJ2-1; V: TRBV4-2; DNA: TGTGCCAGCAGCCAAGAGAGTACGAGGAATGAGCAGTTCTTC; CDR3: CASSQESTRNEQFF
D: TRBD2; size: NA; J: TRBJ2-1; V: TRBV6-5; DNA: TGTGCCAGCAGGTCAGCGCGGGGGGTGAGAAATGAGCAGTTCTTC; CDR3: CASRSARGVRNEQFF
D: NA; size: NA; J: TRBJ2-3; V: TRBV29-1; DNA: TGCAGCGTCCCCTCCGGGGGAACAGATACGCAGTATTTT; CDR3: CSVPSGGTDTQYF
D: NA; size: NA; J: TRBJ1-2; V: TRBV10-3; DNA: TGTGCCATCAGTGAGTCGAGGACTGAGGGGGGCTATGGCTACACCTTC; CDR3: CAISESRTEGGYGYTF
D: NA; size: NA; J: TRBJ2-3; V: TRBV5-1; DNA: TGCGCCAGCAGCTGGGAAGGAGAGGAGACTAGCACAGATACGCAGTATTTT; CDR3: CASSWEGEETSTDTQYF
D: NA; size: NA; J: TRBJ1-4; V: TRBV29-1; DNA: TGCAGCGTTGAAGAGACAGTGGAAAAACTGTTTTTT; CDR3: CSVEETVEKLFF
D: NA; size: NA; J: TRBJ1-3; V: TRBV9; DNA: TGTGCCAGCAGCGTGAATCAGGGTAGCTCTGGAAACACCATATATTTT; CDR3: CASSVNQGSSGNTIYF
D: TRBD1; size: NA; J: TRBJ1-1; V: TRBV6-5; DNA: TGTGCCAGCAATACTGTAGGACAGGGCGCTGAAGCTTTCTTT; CDR3: CASNTVGQGAEAFF
D: TRBD1; size: NA; J: TRBJ1-2; V: TRBV18; DNA: TGTGCCAGCTCACCCTCGGGACAGGGGGACTACTATGGCTACACCTTC; CDR3: CASSPSGQGDYYGYTF
D: NA; size: NA; J: TRBJ1-1; V: TRBV23-1; DNA: TGCGCCAGCAGTCAATCGAAGGTAAGGGGCACTGAAGCTTTCTTT; CDR3: CASSQSKVRGTEAFF
D: NA; size: NA; J: TRBJ2-3; V: TRBV11-2; DNA: TGTGCCAGCAGCTTAGTAGGGGGGGCGGGGACTCGCACAGATACGCAGTATTTT; CDR3: CASSLVGGAGTRTDTQYF
D: NA; size: NA; J: TRBJ2-5; V: TRBV30; DNA: TGTGCCTGGAGTGTACCGAGGGGACAAGAGACCCAGTACTTC; CDR3: CAWSVPRGQETQYF
D: TRBD1; size: once; J: TRBJ1-2; V: TRBV29-1; DNA: TGCAGCGTCGTCAGGGGGGGCTATGGCTACACCTTC; CDR3: CSVVRGGYGYTF
D: NA; size: NA; J: TRBJ2-4; V: TRBV3-1; DNA: TGTGCCAGCAGCCCTCGACGGTTAGCCAAAAACATTCAGTACTTC; CDR3: CASSPRRLAKNIQYF
D: NA; size: NA; J: TRBJ1-4; V: TRBV15; DNA: TGTGCCACCAGCGTCCGGAGGAGTGAAAAACTGTTTTTT; CDR3: CATSVRRSEKLFF
D: NA; size: NA; J: TRBJ1-5; V: TRBV20-1; DNA: TGCAGTGCTAGAGGGCGGGGCCAGTTGGTCCAGCCCCAGCATTTT; CDR3: CSARGRGQLVQPQHF
D: NA; size: NA; J: TRBJ1-6; V: TRBV11-2; DNA: TGTGCCAGCAGCTTAAACGAATCACCCCTCCACTTT; CDR3: CASSLNESPLHF
D: TRBD1; size: NA; J: TRBJ2-5; V: TRBV28; DNA: TGTGCCAGCAGTTCTGGCCAGGGGGCAAGTTTTGAGACCCAGTACTTC; CDR3: CASSSGQGASFETQYF
D: TRBD2; size: NA; J: TRBJ2-1; V: TRBV3-1; DNA: TGTGCCAGCAGCCGGGGGGGTTACAATGAGCAGTTCTTC; CDR3: CASSRGGYNEQFF
D: NA; size: NA; J: TRBJ2-5; V: TRBV11-2; DNA: TGTGCCAGCAGCTTAGATCCGGGGCAAGAGACCCAGTACTTC; CDR3: CASSLDPGQETQYF
D: TRBD2; size: NA; J: TRBJ2-1; V: TRBV20-1; DNA: TGCAGTGCTTGGACTAGCGGGGGGTACAATGAGCAGTTCTTC; CDR3: CSAWTSGGYNEQFF
D: TRBD2; size: NA; J: TRBJ2-3; V: TRBV5-4; DNA: TGTGCCAGCAGCCGGACAACTAGCGGGGTGACAGATACGCAGTATTTT; CDR3: CASSRTTSGVTDTQYF
D: NA; size: NA; J: TRBJ2-2; V: TRBV25-1; DNA: TGTGCCAGCAGTGACAGGGTAAATACCGGGGAGCTGTTTTTT; CDR3: CASSDRVNTGELFF
D: TRBD1; size: NA; J: TRBJ1-5; V: TRBV19; DNA: TGTGCCAGTAGTATAGGTACAGGGGTCAATCAGCCCCAGCATTTT; CDR3: CASSIGTGVNQPQHF
D: NA; size: NA; J: TRBJ1-2; V: TRBV19; DNA: TGTGCCAGTAGTACGGACAGAACTAACTATGGCTACACCTTC; CDR3: CASSTDRTNYGYTF
D: NA; size: NA; J: TRBJ2-2; V: TRBV29-1; DNA: TGCAGCGCCGCAGCGGGTTCGCTCACCGGGGAGCTGTTTTTT; CDR3: CSAAAGSLTGELFF
D: NA; size: NA; J: TRBJ1-2; V: TRBV18; DNA: TGTGCCAGCTCGATGATTGAAGGGACAAACCTTCCGTATGGCTACACCTTC; CDR3: CASSMIEGTNLPYGYTF
D: NA; size: NA; J: TRBJ1-1; V: TRBV29-1; DNA: TGCAGCGTTGACAGGGACACTGAAGCTTTCTTT; CDR3: CSVDRDTEAFF
D: TRBD2; size: NA; J: TRBJ2-3; V: TRBV20-1; DNA: TGCAGTGCCCAACGGCGGGGGAGCACAGATACGCAGTATTTT; CDR3: CSAQRRGSTDTQYF
D: TRBD2; size: NA; J: TRBJ2-3; V: TRBV20-1; DNA: TGCAGTGCAGCGGGACTAGCGAGACCCCGCACAGATACGCAGTATTTT; CDR3: CSAAGLARPRTDTQYF
D: NA; size: NA; J: TRBJ2-7; V: TRBV19; DNA: TGTGCCAGTAGTGGCAGGGACGAGCAGTACTTC; CDR3: CASSGRDEQYF
D: NA; size: NA; J: TRBJ1-2; V: TRBV11-1; DNA: TGTGCCAGCAGCTTAGTGGGGCCGACCACCTTC; CDR3: CASSLVGPTTF
D: NA; size: NA; J: TRBJ1-6; V: TRBV29-1; DNA: TGCAGCGTTATGAAGGGAGGCAATTCACCCCTCCACTTT; CDR3: CSVMKGGNSPLHF
D: TRBD2; size: NA; J: TRBJ2-2; V: TRBV4-3; DNA: TGCGCCAGCAGCCAAACCCCGGGACTATCCCACCCGAACACCGGGGAGCTGTTTTTT; CDR3: CASSQTPGLSHPNTGELFF
D: TRBD2; size: NA; J: TRBJ2-5; V: TRBV15; DNA: TGTGCCACCAGCGTTACAGGGAGGCCTAGCGGGGAACAAGAGACCCAGTACTTC; CDR3: CATSVTGRPSGEQETQYF